These 7 T cell receptor beta chains were sequenced from one sample in a study of vaccination effects on CD4 cells after COVID-19. The antigens these receptors bind are not known. ViraFEST assay sequencing came after antigen-specific CD4+ T cells were expanded with viral peptide pools. Cells that had been cultured for roughly eleven days were the source of isolated CD4+ T cells. Their SARS-CoV-2 infection, verified by PCR, occurred between March and December 2020. Participants each got two BNT162b2 or mRNA-1273 vaccine doses. Profiling relied on immunoSEQ multiplex PCR, and the TCRdb table lists in-frame clones only, not all of them. Of over 10,000 clones in the sample, approximately 73% were seen once. Sequences were derived from CD4+ T cells from PBMCs cultured with HCoV-NL63 spike peptides, sampled after COVID-19 vaccination. All receptors come from a human donor who had a prior SARS-CoV-2 infection.

V and J are TRBV5-6 and TRBJ1-1; D possibly corresponds to TRBD1 (6 bases). The CDR3 length is 16 residues. The germline V and J ends were trimmed by 0 bases and 5 bases, with 17 bases remaining between them. Germline CDR1 is SGHDT and CDR2 is YYEEEE. The CDR3 loop reads CASSLVIYGGLTEAFF. In DNA, the CDR3 is TGTGCCAGCAGCTTGGTAATATATGGGGGGCTGACTGAAGCTTTCTTT.

The chain combines TRBV29-1 with TRBJ2-1; D is possibly TRBD2 (5 bases). CDR3 length: 15 amino acids. Trimming removed 5 bases from V and 5 bases from J, with 19 bases in between. Germline V lookup: CDR1 SQVTM, CDR2 ANQGSEA. The CDR3 nucleotides are TGCAGCGTTATCTCCCGGGAACAGCAGAACAATGAGCAGTTCTTC. Its translation: CSVISREQQNNEQFF.

In its sample, this clone was seen once. The chain combines TRBV10-3 with TRBJ2-1; no clear D. Trimming stripped 4 bases from V and 5 bases from J, with 9 bases between. The CDR3 is 13 amino acids. Germline V lookup: CDR1 ENHRY, CDR2 SYGVKD. CDR3 sequence: CAISVVGNNEQFF. In nucleotides, the CDR3 is TGTGCCATCAGTGTAGTTGGGAACAATGAGCAGTTCTTC.

The gene calls are TRBV14 and TRBJ2-5; no definite D call. Germline assignment: CDR1 SGHDN and CDR2 FVKESK. Trimming took 2 bases from V and 5 from J, leaving 12 bases between them. The CDR3 is 14 amino acids. CDR3 in amino acids: CASSQWSVPETQYF. CDR3 in DNA: TGTGCCAGCAGCCAATGGTCTGTTCCGGAGACCCAGTACTTC.

The gene calls are TRBV10-3 and TRBJ1-1; D gene uncertain. CDR3 length: 14 amino acids. Trimming pared 3 bases from V and 1 base from J, leaving 9 bases between. Per germline, CDR1 ENHRY and CDR2 SYGVKD. The CDR3 reads CAISDLGRNTEAFF. CDR3 sequence (DNA): TGTGCCATCAGTGATTTAGGCAGGAACACTGAAGCTTTCTTT.

V usage is TRBV6-5 and J usage is TRBJ1-1; tentatively, D is TRBD1 (5 bases). Trimming cost V 6 bases and J 2 bases, with 13 bases left between them. Germline V lookup: CDR1 MNHEY, CDR2 SVGAGI. The CDR3 sequence is 14 residues long. CDR3 sequence: CASRVDSFNTEAFF. The CDR3 bases are TGTGCCAGCAGGGTAGACAGTTTTAACACTGAAGCTTTCTTT.

V and J are TRBV9 and TRBJ2-3; unclear D gene. The CDR3 totals 14 residues. Per the germline V gene, CDR1 is SGDLS and CDR2 is YYNGEE. V lost 3 bases, J lost 8 bases, and 16 bases lay in between. CDR3 coding DNA: TGTGCCAGCAGCGCCAACGAGGCTGGTGGTACGCAGTATTTT. It translates to CASSANEAGGTQYF.